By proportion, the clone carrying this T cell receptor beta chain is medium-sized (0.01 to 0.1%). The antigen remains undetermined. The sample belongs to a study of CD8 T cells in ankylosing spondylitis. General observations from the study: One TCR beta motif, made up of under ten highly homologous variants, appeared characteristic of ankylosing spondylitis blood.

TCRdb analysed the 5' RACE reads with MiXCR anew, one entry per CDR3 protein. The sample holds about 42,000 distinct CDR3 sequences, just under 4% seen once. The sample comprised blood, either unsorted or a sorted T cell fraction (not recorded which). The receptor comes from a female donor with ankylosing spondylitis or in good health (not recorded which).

In nucleotides, the CDR3 is TGTGCCAGCAGCGTCGACAGGGTAGACACCATATATTTT. Residues: CASSVDRVDTIYF. This sequence joins TRBV9 and TRBJ1-3, with TRBD1 identical over 7 bases. With 2 bases clipped from V and 8 bases from J, the junction kept 4 bases outside the gene matches. Germline V gene data show CDR1 as SGDLS and CDR2 as YYNGEE. The CDR3 contains 13 residues.